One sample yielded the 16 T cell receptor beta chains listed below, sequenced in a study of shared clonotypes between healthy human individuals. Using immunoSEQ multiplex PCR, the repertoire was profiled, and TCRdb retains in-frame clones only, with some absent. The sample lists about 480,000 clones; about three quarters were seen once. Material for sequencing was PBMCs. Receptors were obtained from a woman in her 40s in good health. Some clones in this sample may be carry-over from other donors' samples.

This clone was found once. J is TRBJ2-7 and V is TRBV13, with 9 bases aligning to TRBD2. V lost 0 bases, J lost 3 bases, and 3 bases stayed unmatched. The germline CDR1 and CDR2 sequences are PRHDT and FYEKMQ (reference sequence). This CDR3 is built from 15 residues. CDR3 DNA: TGTGCCAGCAGCTTAGGGCTAGCGGGGAACTACGAGCAGTACTTC. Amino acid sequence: CASSLGLAGNYEQYF.

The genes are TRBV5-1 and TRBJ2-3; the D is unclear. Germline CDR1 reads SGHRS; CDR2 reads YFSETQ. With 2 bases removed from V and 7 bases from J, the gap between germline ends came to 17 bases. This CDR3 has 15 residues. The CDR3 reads CASSLLAGRMNTQYF. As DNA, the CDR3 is TGCGCCAGCAGCTTACTGGCAGGACGTATGAATACGCAGTATTTT.

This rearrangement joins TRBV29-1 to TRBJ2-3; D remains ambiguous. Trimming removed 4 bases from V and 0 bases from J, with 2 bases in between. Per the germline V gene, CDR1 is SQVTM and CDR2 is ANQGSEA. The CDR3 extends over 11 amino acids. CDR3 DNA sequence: TGCAGCGTTGGTAGCACAGATACGCAGTATTTT. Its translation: CSVGSTDTQYF.

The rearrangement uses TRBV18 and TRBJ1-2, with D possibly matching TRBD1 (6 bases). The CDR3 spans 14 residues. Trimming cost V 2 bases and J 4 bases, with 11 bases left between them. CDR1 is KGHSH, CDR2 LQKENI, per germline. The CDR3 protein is CASSPEADSYGYTF. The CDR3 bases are TGTGCCAGCTCACCAGAGGCGGACAGCTATGGCTACACCTTC.

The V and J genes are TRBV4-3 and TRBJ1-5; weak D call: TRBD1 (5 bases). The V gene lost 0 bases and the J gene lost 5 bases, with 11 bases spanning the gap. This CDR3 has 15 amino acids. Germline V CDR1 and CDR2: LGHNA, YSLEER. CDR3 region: CASSQEFWGDQPQHF. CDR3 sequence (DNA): TGCGCCAGCAGCCAAGAATTCTGGGGGGATCAGCCCCAGCATTTT.

The CDR3 loop is CASSPGQDNQPQHF. The CDR3 DNA sequence: TGTGCCAGCAGTCCCGGACAGGACAATCAGCCCCAGCATTTT. The V and J genes are TRBV6-6 and TRBJ1-5, with 7 positions matching TRBD1. The junction had 4 bases not matched to a gene; V was cut back by 5 bases and J by 3 bases. The germline V gene has CDR1 MNHNY and CDR2 SVGAGI (reference sequence). This CDR3 is 14 amino acids long.

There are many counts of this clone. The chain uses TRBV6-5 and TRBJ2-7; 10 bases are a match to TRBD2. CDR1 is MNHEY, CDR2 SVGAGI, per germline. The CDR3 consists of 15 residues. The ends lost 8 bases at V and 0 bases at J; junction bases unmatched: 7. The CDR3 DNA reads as TGTGCCAGCGCGCAGGTAGCGGGAGGCTCCTACGAGCAGTACTTC. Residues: CASAQVAGGSYEQYF.

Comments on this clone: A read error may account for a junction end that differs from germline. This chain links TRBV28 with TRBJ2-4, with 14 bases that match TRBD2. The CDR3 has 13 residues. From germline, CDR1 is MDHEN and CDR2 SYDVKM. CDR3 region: CASSSLGTSGRDF. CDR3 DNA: TGTGCCAGCAGTTCCCTAGGGACTAGCGGGAGAGACTTC.

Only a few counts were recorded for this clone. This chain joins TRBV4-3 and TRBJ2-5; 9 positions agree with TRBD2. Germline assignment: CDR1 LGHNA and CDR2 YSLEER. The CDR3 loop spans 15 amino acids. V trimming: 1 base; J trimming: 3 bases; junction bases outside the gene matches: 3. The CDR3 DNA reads TGCGCCAGCAGCCAAGTGGCTAGCGGGAAAGAGACCCAGTACTTC. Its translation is CASSQVASGKETQYF.

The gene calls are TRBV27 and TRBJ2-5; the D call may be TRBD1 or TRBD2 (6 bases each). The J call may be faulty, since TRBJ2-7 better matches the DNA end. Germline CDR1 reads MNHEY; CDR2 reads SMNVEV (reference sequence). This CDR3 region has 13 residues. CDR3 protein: CASSLGGPYEQYF. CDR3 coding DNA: TGTGCCAGCAGTTTAGGGGGGCCGTACGAGCAGTACTTC.

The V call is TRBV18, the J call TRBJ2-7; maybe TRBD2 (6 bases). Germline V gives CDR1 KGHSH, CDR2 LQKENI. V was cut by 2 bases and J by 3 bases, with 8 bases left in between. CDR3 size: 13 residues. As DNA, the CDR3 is TGTGCCAGCTCACCAGCAGCGGGCTACGAGCAGTACTTC. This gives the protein CASSPAAGYEQYF.

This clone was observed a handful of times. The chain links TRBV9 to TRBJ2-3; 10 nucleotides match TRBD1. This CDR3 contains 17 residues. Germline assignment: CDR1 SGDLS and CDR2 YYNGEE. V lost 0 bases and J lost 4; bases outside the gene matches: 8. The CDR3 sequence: CASSVAPPGTGADTQYF. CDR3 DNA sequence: TGTGCCAGCAGCGTAGCCCCCCCCGGGACAGGGGCAGATACGCAGTATTTT. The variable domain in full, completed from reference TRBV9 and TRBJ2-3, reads DSGVTQTPKHLITATGQRVTLRCSPRSGDLSVYWYQQSLDQGLQFLIQYYNGEERAKGNILERFSAQQFPDLHSELNLSSLELGDSALYFCASSVAPPGTGADTQYFGPGTRLTVL.

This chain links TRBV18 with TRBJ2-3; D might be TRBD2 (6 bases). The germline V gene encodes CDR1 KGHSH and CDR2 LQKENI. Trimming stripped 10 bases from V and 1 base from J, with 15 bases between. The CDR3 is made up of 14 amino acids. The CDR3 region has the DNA TGTGCCACCTCTATCGGCGGGGGCACAGATACGCAGTATTTT. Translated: CATSIGGGTDTQYF. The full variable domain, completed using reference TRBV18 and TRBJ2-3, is NAGVMQNPRHLVRRRGQEARLRCSPMKGHSHVYWYRQLPEEGLKFMVYLQKENIIDESGMPKERFSAEFPKEGPSILRIQQVVRGDSAAYFCATSIGGGTDTQYFGPGTRLTVL.

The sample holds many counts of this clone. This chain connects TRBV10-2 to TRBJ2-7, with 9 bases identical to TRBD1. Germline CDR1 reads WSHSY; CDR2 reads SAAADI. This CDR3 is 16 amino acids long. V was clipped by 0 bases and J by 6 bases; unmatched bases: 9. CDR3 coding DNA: TGCGCCAGCAGTGAGTCTAGGGACAGGGATAGCGGCGAGCAGTACTTC. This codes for CASSESRDRDSGEQYF.

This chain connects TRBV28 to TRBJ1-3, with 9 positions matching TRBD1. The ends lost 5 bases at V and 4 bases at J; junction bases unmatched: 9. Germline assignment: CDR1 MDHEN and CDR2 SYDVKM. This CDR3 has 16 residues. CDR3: CASSPPGQGLGNTIYF. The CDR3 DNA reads TGTGCCAGCAGTCCCCCGGGACAGGGTTTGGGAAACACCATATATTTT.

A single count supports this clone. The CDR3 loop reads CASSPGLAGTNHNEQFF. CDR3 DNA sequence: TGTGCCAGCTCACCAGGACTAGCGGGTACTAATCACAATGAGCAGTTCTTC. The chain recombines TRBV18 with TRBJ2-1; 11 bases agree with TRBD2. CDR3 length equals 17 residues. J was trimmed by 5 bases and V by 2 bases; bases with no gene match: 8. CDR1 and CDR2 from the germline V gene are KGHSH and LQKENI. Looking up the rest from reference TRBV18 and TRBJ2-1 gives the full variable domain: NAGVMQNPRHLVRRRGQEARLRCSPMKGHSHVYWYRQLPEEGLKFMVYLQKENIIDESGMPKERFSAEFPKEGPSILRIQQVVRGDSAAYFCASSPGLAGTNHNEQFFGPGTRLTVL.